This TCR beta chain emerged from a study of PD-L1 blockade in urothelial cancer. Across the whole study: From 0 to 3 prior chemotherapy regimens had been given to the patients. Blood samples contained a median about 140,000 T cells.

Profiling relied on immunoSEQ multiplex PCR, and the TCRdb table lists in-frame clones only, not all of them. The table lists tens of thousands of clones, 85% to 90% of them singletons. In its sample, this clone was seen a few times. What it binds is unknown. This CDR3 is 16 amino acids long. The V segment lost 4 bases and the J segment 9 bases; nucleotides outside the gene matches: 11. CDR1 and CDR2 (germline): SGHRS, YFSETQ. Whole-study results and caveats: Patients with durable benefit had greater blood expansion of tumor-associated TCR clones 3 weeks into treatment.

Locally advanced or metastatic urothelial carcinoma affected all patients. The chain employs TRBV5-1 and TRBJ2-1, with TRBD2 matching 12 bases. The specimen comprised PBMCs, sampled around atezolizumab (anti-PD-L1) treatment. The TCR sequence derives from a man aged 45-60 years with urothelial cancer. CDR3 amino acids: CASSGGLAGLDGEQFF. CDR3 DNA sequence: TGCGCCAGCAGCGGAGGACTAGCGGGATTAGATGGTGAGCAGTTCTTC.